The rows below give T cell receptor beta chains drawn from one sample of a study of patients and donors after allogeneic stem cell transplantation. TCRdb ran MiXCR on the RT-PCR reads and lists one entry per CDR3 protein. This sample has about 200,000 distinct CDR3 sequences; 41% occur once, and the top ten carry 30% to 35%. Material: blood, either unsorted or a sorted T cell fraction (not recorded which). The receptors stem from a human donor who was either an allogeneic HSCT recipient or a stem cell or donor lymphocyte infusion donor (not recorded which). It is not recorded whose cells these are; they may come from a transplant donor. Both conserved end residues are part of each CDR3. The D gene is left open where the match is weak.

j_gene	d_gene	v_gene	CDR3aa
TRBJ2-2	TRBD1	TRBV10-2	CASYRGRTGELFF
TRBJ2-7	NA	TRBV20-1	CSAPHLGEQYF
TRBJ1-1	NA	TRBV20-1	CSARLFRGSGTEAFF
TRBJ2-2	NA	TRBV6-5	CASSSRLEDTGELFF
TRBJ1-3	TRBD1	TRBV20-1	CSARKTTGGSGNTIYF
TRBJ2-7	NA	TRBV4-3	CASSQDYWGSGYEQYF
TRBJ2-7	TRBD2	TRBV5-6	CASSLAGGLHEQYF
TRBJ1-2	NA	TRBV7-8	CASSLGPRSDYGYTF
TRBJ1-2	NA	TRBV5-6	CASSYDTPFYGYTF
TRBJ1-1	NA	TRBV12-3/TRBV12-4	CASSPPPRVGSNTEAFF
TRBJ1-1	TRBD1	TRBV20-1	CSARVAGGGNTEAFF
TRBJ2-5	NA	TRBV2	CASNGAAGETQYF
TRBJ1-1	NA	TRBV20-1	CSASTGLNTEAFF
TRBJ1-5	NA	TRBV27	CASSLIFRTFDQPQHF
TRBJ2-5	NA	TRBV6-1	CASSGEGYQETQYF
TRBJ1-5	TRBD1	TRBV5-6	CASSLDRGRQPQHF
TRBJ1-4	NA	TRBV7-2	CASSLVGGELFF
TRBJ1-2	NA	TRBV2	CASSDRNYGYTF
TRBJ1-1	NA	TRBV7-8	CASSLDAFDTEAFF
TRBJ2-3	NA	TRBV19	CASSIRRVAGFDTQYF
TRBJ1-1	NA	TRBV6-1	CASSLTCTEAFF